One and the same sample provided the 27 T cell receptor beta chains below, sequenced in a study of a mutant IDH1 vaccine in newly diagnosed glioma. Time point denoted: week 23, last vaccination. Every single dose of the vaccine, 300 ug of mutant IDH1 20-mer peptide, came with topical imiquimod. These TCRs' antigens remain unknown. The repertoire was sequenced with immunoSEQ multiplex PCR; TCRdb's copy has only in-frame clones and lacks some. The repertoire holds approximately 60,000 clones, with roughly three quarters as singletons. This sample comprised PBMCs, obtained from a glioma patient whose treatment included an IDH1 peptide vaccine. The receptor set was obtained from a woman in her thirties or forties with glioma. Some clones in this sample may be carry-over from other donors' samples.

The chain links TRBV29-1 to TRBJ2-1; 10 bases map to TRBD1. Germline values: CDR1 SQVTM, CDR2 ANQGSEA. Trimming removed 6 bases from V and 7 bases from J; junction bases left unmatched: 0. The CDR3 covers 11 residues. The chain's CDR3 is CSVGQGNEQFF. The CDR3 DNA follows: TGCAGCGTGGGACAGGGGAATGAGCAGTTCTTC.

The chain carries TRBV5-8 and TRBJ2-3; perhaps TRBD2 as D (5 bases). The CDR3 has 15 residues. Trimming pared 0 bases from V and 0 bases from J, leaving 8 bases between. Germline V gives CDR1 SGHTS, CDR2 YDEGEE. CDR3 bases: TGTGCCAGCAGCTTGGTTCGGGGTAGCACAGATACGCAGTATTTT. Its protein is CASSLVRGSTDTQYF.

The chain uses TRBV6-6 and TRBJ1-5; no clear D. The V end lost 5 bases, the J end lost 12 bases, and 17 bases lay between the germline ends. The CDR3 runs 13 residues. Germline V CDR1 and CDR2: MNHNY, SVGAGI (reference sequence). Here the CDR3 reads CASSPLESSLQHF. DNA for the CDR3: TGTGCCAGCAGTCCCTTGGAGTCCAGTCTCCAGCATTTT.

The chain recombines TRBV14 with TRBJ1-6, with D hard to call. CDR3 size: 14 residues. Germline loops: CDR1 SGHDN, CDR2 FVKESK. The ends were cut back, 3 bases at V and 10 bases at J, with 13 bases in the middle. The CDR3 protein is CASSQTAGGSPLHF. The CDR3 DNA reads TGTGCCAGCAGCCAGACTGCTGGTGGATCACCCCTCCACTTT.

The sample holds a few counts of this clone. This chain uses TRBV6-1 with TRBJ2-7; D remains ambiguous. Trimming stripped 2 bases from V and 2 bases from J, with 4 bases between. Germline CDR1 and CDR2: MNHNS and SASEGT. This CDR3 contains 12 residues. CDR3 sequence (DNA): TGTGCCAGCAGTGAATTGACCTACGAGCAGTACTTC. Translated: CASSELTYEQYF.

The J gene is TRBJ2-7, the V gene TRBV5-6; D remains unclear. Germline values: CDR1 SGHDT, CDR2 YYEEEE. The ends were cut back, 3 bases at V and 9 bases at J, with 13 bases in the middle. This CDR3 contains 12 residues. CDR3 in DNA: TGTGCCAGCAGCTCCGGGCCCCTGGGGCAGTACTTC. Translation: CASSSGPLGQYF. Full variable domain (rest looked up from reference TRBV5-6 and TRBJ2-7): DAGVTQSPTHLIKTRGQQVTLRCSPKSGHDTVSWYQQALGQGPQFIFQYYEEEERQRGNFPDRFSGHQFPNYSSELNVNALLLGDSALYLCASSSGPLGQYFGPGTRLTVT.

The V gene is TRBV7-2, the J gene TRBJ2-5; D is possibly TRBD1 (6 bases). This CDR3 contains 14 residues. Germline V CDR1 and CDR2: SGHTA, FQGNSA. The V end lost 5 bases, the J end lost 3 bases, and 13 bases lay between the germline ends. CDR3 sequence: CASSPGQGKETQYF. The CDR3 region has the DNA TGTGCCAGCAGCCCGGGACAAGGGAAAGAGACCCAGTACTTC.

This clone has only a few counts. V is TRBV7-9 and J is TRBJ2-3; TRBD1 matches 7 bases. The junction had 11 bases not matched to a gene; V was cut back by 0 bases and J by 5 bases. The germline V gene encodes CDR1 SEHNR and CDR2 FQNEAQ (reference sequence). The CDR3 totals 17 residues. This chain's CDR3 is CASSLARTGGPQDTQYF. The CDR3 bases are TGTGCCAGCAGCTTAGCGCGGACAGGCGGCCCTCAAGATACGCAGTATTTT.

The chain carries TRBV6-5 and TRBJ1-2; D gene uncertain. Between the trimmed V and J ends, which lost 6 bases and 4 bases, there was a span of 15 bases. Germline lookup yields CDR1 MNHEY and CDR2 SVGAGI. The CDR3 is 14 amino acids. CDR3 DNA: TGTGCCAGCAGGAACACCCAGTCGGGCTATGGCTACACCTTC. Encoded protein: CASRNTQSGYGYTF.

CDR3 protein: CASSPVRGINEKLFF. The CDR3 DNA sequence: TGCGCCAGCAGCCCCGTCCGGGGAATTAATGAAAAACTGTTTTTT. The gene calls are TRBV5-1 and TRBJ1-4; D is unclear. The CDR3 has 15 amino acids. Germline V gene data show CDR1 as SGHRS and CDR2 as YFSETQ. The ends were cut back, 4 bases at V and 4 bases at J, with 14 bases in the middle.

The rearrangement uses TRBV23-1 and TRBJ1-2; D not resolved. TRBV23-1 carries the ORF label, with uncertain function. The CDR3 consists of 16 residues. V lost 0 bases to trimming and J lost 4 bases, with 15 bases between them. CDR3 DNA sequence: TGCGCCAGCAGTCAATCCCCGGGCCTCTACCGCTATGGCTACACCTTC. Translation: CASSQSPGLYRYGYTF.

The gene calls are TRBV27 and TRBJ2-3, with a tentative D call TRBD2 (6 bases). Trimming removed 5 bases from V and 9 bases from J, with 15 bases in between. Germline V gives CDR1 MNHEY, CDR2 SMNVEV (reference sequence). The CDR3 loop spans 13 amino acids. The CDR3 here is CASSLASVDTQYF. CDR3 DNA sequence: TGTGCCAGCAGTCTCGCTAGCGTTGACACGCAGTATTTT.

This chain joins TRBV2 and TRBJ2-6; no clear D. V was cut by 7 bases and J by 4 bases, with 14 bases left in between. The CDR3 runs to 15 residues. The V gene's germline CDR1 is SNHLY and CDR2 FYNNEI. CDR3: CASKSLPSGANVLTF. CDR3 nucleotides: TGTGCCAGCAAAAGCCTCCCCTCAGGGGCCAACGTCCTGACTTTC.

The V call is TRBV5-1, the J call TRBJ2-7, with D perhaps TRBD1 or TRBD2 (6 bases each). The CDR3 is made up of 16 amino acids. With 2 bases removed from V and 3 bases from J, the gap between germline ends came to 18 bases. The germline V gene encodes CDR1 SGHRS and CDR2 YFSETQ. CDR3 residues: CASSLRRGGLGYEQYF. CDR3 nucleotide sequence: TGCGCCAGCAGCTTACGCAGGGGAGGACTTGGCTACGAGCAGTACTTC.

The V gene is TRBV6-1, the J gene TRBJ2-2, with D possibly matching TRBD2 (6 bases). Trimming cost V 3 bases and J 2 bases, with 10 bases left between them. The germline gives CDR1 MNHNS, CDR2 SASEGT. This CDR3 is built from 15 residues. This CDR3 reads CASSEATSNTGELFF. The CDR3 DNA sequence: TGTGCCAGCAGTGAGGCTACTAGCAACACCGGGGAGCTGTTTTTT.

The chain combines TRBV7-3 with TRBJ2-5; possibly TRBD1 or TRBD2 for D (5 bases each). The CDR3 contains 13 residues. Trimming removed 5 bases from V and 1 base from J, with 8 bases in between. Per germline, CDR1 SGHTA and CDR2 FQGTGA. In DNA form, the CDR3 reads TGTGCCAGCAGCCCCGGGGCCCAAGAGACCCAGTACTTC. It is translated as CASSPGAQETQYF.

This chain uses TRBV7-2 with TRBJ2-3; D unresolved. The germline V and J ends were trimmed by 4 bases and 3 bases, with 8 bases remaining between them. This CDR3 is built from 13 residues. The germline gives CDR1 SGHTA, CDR2 FQGNSA. Here the CDR3 reads CASSSPLTDTQYF. For the CDR3, the DNA is TGTGCCAGCAGCTCACCCCTAACAGATACGCAGTATTTT.

The chain uses TRBV9 and TRBJ1-5; no firm D call. Germline CDR1 and CDR2: SGDLS and YYNGEE. V shed 4 bases and J shed 1 base, with 12 bases lying between them. CDR3 size: 15 residues. The CDR3 spells CASSTRGRSNQPQHF. The CDR3 coding sequence is TGTGCCAGCAGCACCCGAGGTAGGAGCAATCAGCCCCAGCATTTT.

The chain joins TRBV9 to TRBJ2-7, with D uncertain. The CDR3 has 12 residues. The V and J ends lost 4 bases and 7 bases respectively, with 12 bases between them. Per germline, CDR1 SGDLS and CDR2 YYNGEE. The CDR3 region is CASSPGFGEQYF. In DNA form, the CDR3 reads TGTGCCAGCAGCCCTGGTTTTGGGGAGCAGTACTTC.

The chain is built from TRBV5-1 and TRBJ2-5, with D possibly TRBD1 on 6 matching bases. The CDR3 extends over 15 amino acids. V lost 1 base, J lost 5 bases, and 15 bases lay in between. CDR1 and CDR2 (germline): SGHRS, YFSETQ. CDR3 nucleotide sequence: TGCGCCAGCAGCTTGATGGGGGCGAATGGGGAGACCCAGTACTTC. Translating gives CASSLMGANGETQYF.

This rearrangement joins TRBV18 to TRBJ2-7, with D uncertain. This CDR3 is 13 amino acids long. V gave up 6 bases and J gave up 3 bases, with 12 bases separating them. Germline V gene data show CDR1 as KGHSH and CDR2 as LQKENI. The CDR3 spells CASSPTQHYEQYF. As DNA, the CDR3 is TGTGCCAGCTCGCCAACCCAGCACTACGAGCAGTACTTC.

The V and J genes are TRBV7-2 and TRBJ2-2; TRBD2 aligns across 12 bases. V shed 1 base, J shed 4 bases, and the junction held 7 bases outside the gene matches. CDR1 SGHTA and CDR2 FQGNSA come from the germline V gene. CDR3 length equals 18 residues. The CDR3 region has the DNA TGTGCCAGCAGCTTAGGGATGGCTAGCGGGGGGGCCACCGGGGAGCTGTTTTTT. Its translation is CASSLGMASGGATGELFF. The variable domain in full, with the rest retrieved from reference TRBV7-2 and TRBJ2-2, is GAGVSQSPSNKVTEKGKDVELRCDPISGHTALYWYRQSLGQGLEFLIYFQGNSAPDKSGLPSDRFSAERTGGSVSTLTIQRTQQEDSAVYLCASSLGMASGGATGELFFGEGSRLTVL.

The sample holds one count of this clone. Written as DNA, the CDR3 is TGCGCCAGCAGCCAACAGGGGGCCTTGTCAACTCTCACCTTC. It translates to CASSQQGALSTLTF. The chain uses TRBV4-1 and TRBJ1-2, with 8 bases lining up with TRBD1. Germline CDR1 MGHRA, CDR2 YSYEKL. The CDR3 runs 14 residues. The ends lost 2 bases at V and 13 bases at J; junction bases unmatched: 12.

CDR3 coding DNA: TGTGCCAACTCGGGGGACCCTGGGCCCCAAGAGACCCAGTACTTC. Translating it yields CANSGDPGPQETQYF. The chain has TRBV6-5 and TRBJ2-5, with D maybe TRBD2 (6 bases). Germline V lookup: CDR1 MNHEY, CDR2 SVGAGI. V lost 10 bases, J lost 1 base, and 19 bases lay in between. The CDR3 has 15 residues.

This clone occurred once. CDR3 region: CASSLDGKKGDEQFF. CDR3 bases: TGCGCCAGCAGCTTGGACGGTAAAAAGGGTGATGAGCAGTTCTTC. The chain has TRBV5-1 and TRBJ2-1; D is uncertain. Trimming stripped 0 bases from V and 8 bases from J, with 15 bases between. Germline V gene data show CDR1 as SGHRS and CDR2 as YFSETQ. This CDR3 spans 15 amino acids.

The V call is TRBV5-4, the J call TRBJ1-2, with unresolved D. V was cut by 3 bases and J by 8 bases, with 11 bases left in between. The CDR3 loop spans 12 amino acids. Germline V lookup: CDR1 SGHNT, CDR2 YYREEE (reference sequence). CDR3 nucleotides: TGTGCCAGCAGCTCGGAGATCCGGGGCTACACCTTC. Protein product: CASSSEIRGYTF.

This clone was recorded once. CDR3 in amino acids: CASSLDIFNYGYTF. The CDR3 DNA follows: TGTGCCAGCAGCTTGGACATTTTTAACTATGGCTACACCTTC. The chain links TRBV7-9 to TRBJ1-2, with D possibly TRBD1 on 5 matching bases. Trimming removed 3 bases at V and 1 base at J, with 9 bases between. The CDR3 length is 14 residues. CDR1 SEHNR and CDR2 FQNEAQ come from the germline V gene (reference sequence).